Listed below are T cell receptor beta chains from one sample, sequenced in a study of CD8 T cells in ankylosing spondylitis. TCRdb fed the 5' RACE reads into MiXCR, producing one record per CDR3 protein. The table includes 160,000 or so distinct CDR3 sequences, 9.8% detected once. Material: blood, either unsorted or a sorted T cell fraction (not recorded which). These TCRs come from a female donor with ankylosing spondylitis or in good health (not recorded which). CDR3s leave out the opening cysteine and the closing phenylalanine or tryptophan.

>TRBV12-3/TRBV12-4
ASSFGGRESQY
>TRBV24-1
ATSDPKDLYNEQF
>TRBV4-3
ASSQGSSTAHEQY
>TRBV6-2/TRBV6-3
ASSPPDDTQY
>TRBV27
ASTQREGNEQF
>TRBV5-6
ASSPGSGVEDEQY
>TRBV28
ASRPENTEAF
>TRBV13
ASRAWSGDEKLF
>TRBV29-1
SVEARALNYGYT
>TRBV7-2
ASSLALATSSYEQY
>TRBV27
ASMAGSYEQY
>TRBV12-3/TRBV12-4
ASSKGSKNEKLF
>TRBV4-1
ASSLVGGTGELF
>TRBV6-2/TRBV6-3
ASSLLAGDIYNEQF
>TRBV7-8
ASSLVGEGNEQF
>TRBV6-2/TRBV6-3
ASSYLGPAGGEQF
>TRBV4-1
ASSPGRLAVQETQY
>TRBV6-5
ASSSQVLATEAF
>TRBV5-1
ASSLGQGRSGELF
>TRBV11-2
ASSTYYSTDTQY
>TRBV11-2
ASSLISGSTDTQY
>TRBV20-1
SARGLASGNEQF
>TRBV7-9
ASSLRVSYEQY
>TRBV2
ASTPTANYGYT
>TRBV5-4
ASSSRDSSYEQY
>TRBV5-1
ASSLSSDFAEQY
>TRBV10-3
AIMDSSNTIY
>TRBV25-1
ASTPPGLLDEQY
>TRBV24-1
ATRPAGVNYGYT
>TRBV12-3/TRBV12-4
ASSDLAGVGDTQY
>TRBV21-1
ASSAGADPNTEAF
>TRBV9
ASSVEGIFGELF
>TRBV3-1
ASSQETGPYEQY
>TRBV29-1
SVTTPGLAEETQY
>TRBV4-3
ASSFQGSEAF
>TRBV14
ASSQDSGRAYEQY
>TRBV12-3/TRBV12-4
ASSGLGSSYEQY
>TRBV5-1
ASSLNGYEQY
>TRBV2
ASSELGTGAYNEQF
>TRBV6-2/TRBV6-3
ASSLRRGFYEQY
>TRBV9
ASSVGRTDTQY
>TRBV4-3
ASSQVLGLGTGDEQF
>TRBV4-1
ASSQDGGRVDNEQF
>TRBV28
ASSIEGLSYNEQF
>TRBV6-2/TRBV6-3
ASSQLALSSYEQY
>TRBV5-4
ATQPPGQVLKY
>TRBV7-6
ASSLSTYNEQF
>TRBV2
ASSDKQGRETQY
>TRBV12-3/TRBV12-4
ASSIAAPKDTQY
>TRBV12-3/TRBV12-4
ASSLAGGQDTQY
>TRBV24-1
ATSDLGAGGPGEQF
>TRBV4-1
ASSQESQRNEQF
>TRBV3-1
ASSQSSGTNNEQF